This entry features one TCR beta chain sequence. These data originate in a study of blood T cell repertoires in COVID-19. Among Cohort 3 donors, those recovered had two negative PCRs, clearance, or symptom resolution. Trimming took 1 base from V and 5 from J, leaving 8 bases between them. The CDR3 has 13 residues. Germline loops: CDR1 SEHNR, CDR2 FQNEAQ (reference sequence). The assay was immunoSEQ multiplex PCR, and TCRdb's table has in-frame clones only and misses some. The sample records some 320,000 clones, around nine tenths being singletons. This chain uses TRBV7-9 with TRBJ1-2, with no clear D. This receptor was taken from a man in his fifties or sixties who had recovered from COVID-19. Sequencing was performed on PBMCs or T cells enriched from blood (not recorded which). CDR3 nucleotide sequence: TGTGCCAGCAGCTTAGGGGAGGGTTATGGCTACACCTTC. This gives the protein CASSLGEGYGYTF.